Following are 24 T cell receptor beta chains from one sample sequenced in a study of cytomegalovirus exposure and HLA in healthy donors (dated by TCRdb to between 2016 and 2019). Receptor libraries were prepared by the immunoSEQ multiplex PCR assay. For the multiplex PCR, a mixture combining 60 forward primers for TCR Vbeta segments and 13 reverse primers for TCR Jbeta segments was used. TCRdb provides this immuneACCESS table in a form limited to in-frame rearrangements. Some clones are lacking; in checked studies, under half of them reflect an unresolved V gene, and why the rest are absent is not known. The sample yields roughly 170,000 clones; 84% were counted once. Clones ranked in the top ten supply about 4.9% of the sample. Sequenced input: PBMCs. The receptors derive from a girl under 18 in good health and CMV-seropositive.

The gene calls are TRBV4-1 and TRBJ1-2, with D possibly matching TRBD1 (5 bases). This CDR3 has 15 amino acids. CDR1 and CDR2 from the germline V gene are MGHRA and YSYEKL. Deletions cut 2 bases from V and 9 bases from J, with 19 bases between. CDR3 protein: CASSQPGGSGLSYTF. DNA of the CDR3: TGCGCCAGCAGCCAACCGGGGGGGAGTGGATTAAGCTACACCTTC.

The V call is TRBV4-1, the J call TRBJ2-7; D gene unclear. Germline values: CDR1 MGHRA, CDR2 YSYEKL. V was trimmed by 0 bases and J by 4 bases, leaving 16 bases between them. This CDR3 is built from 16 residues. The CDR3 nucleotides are TGCGCCAGCAGCCAAGAGTGGTGGGCAGAAAGTTACGAGCAGTACTTC. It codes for CASSQEWWAESYEQYF.

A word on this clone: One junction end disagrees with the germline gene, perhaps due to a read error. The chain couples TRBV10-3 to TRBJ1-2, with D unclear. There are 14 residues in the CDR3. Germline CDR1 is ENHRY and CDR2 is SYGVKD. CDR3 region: CATSESETAYGYTF. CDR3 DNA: TGTGCCACCAGTGAGTCAGAGACTGCCTATGGCTACACCTTC.

The CDR3 loop reads CASSPVRLGQGNYGYTF. CDR3 nucleotide sequence: TGTGCCAGCTCACCAGTCCGCTTGGGACAGGGGAACTATGGCTACACCTTC. The V call is TRBV18, the J call TRBJ1-2; 10 nucleotides agree with TRBD1. Trimming took 2 bases from V and 2 from J; bases not matched to a gene: 8. The V gene's germline CDR1 is KGHSH and CDR2 LQKENI. The CDR3 contains 17 residues.

CDR3: CASSSDMNTEAFF. In DNA, the CDR3 is TGTGCCAGCAGTTCAGACATGAACACTGAAGCTTTCTTT. The rearrangement joins TRBV6-1 to TRBJ1-1; D not certain. The CDR3 sequence is 13 residues long. V dropped 5 bases and J dropped 0 bases, with 7 bases sitting between them. Germline values: CDR1 MNHNS, CDR2 SASEGT.

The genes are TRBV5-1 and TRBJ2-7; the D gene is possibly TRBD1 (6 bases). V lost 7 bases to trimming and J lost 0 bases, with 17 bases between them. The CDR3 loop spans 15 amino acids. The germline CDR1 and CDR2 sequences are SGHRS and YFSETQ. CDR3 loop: CASGEVQGSSYEQYF. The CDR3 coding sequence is TGCGCCAGCGGCGAGGTACAGGGAAGCTCCTACGAGCAGTACTTC.

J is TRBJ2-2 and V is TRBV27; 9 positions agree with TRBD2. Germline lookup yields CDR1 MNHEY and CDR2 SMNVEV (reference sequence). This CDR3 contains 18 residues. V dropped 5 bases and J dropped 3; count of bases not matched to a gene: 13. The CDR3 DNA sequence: TGTGCCAGCAGTGAAAACCCCATAGCGGGGGAGTACACCGGGGAGCTGTTTTTT. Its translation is CASSENPIAGEYTGELFF.

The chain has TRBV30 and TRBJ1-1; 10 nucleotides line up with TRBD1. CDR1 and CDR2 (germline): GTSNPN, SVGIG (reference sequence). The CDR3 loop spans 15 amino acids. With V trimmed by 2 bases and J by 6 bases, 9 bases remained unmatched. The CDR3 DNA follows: TGTGCCTGGAGTTCACTGACAGGGGGCTCTTCTGAAGCTTTCTTT. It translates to CAWSSLTGGSSEAFF.

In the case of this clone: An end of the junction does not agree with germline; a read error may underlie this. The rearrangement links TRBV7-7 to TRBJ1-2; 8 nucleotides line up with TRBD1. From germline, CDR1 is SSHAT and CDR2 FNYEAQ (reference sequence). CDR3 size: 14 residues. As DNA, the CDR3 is TGTGCTAGCAGCTTATTGGACAGGGATAGTGGCTACACCTTC. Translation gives CASSLLDRDSGYTF.

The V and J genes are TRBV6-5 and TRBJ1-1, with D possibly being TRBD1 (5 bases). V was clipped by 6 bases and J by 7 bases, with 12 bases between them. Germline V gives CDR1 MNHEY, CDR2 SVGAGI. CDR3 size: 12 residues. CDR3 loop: CASSETEGEAFF. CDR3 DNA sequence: TGTGCCAGCAGCGAGACAGAAGGTGAAGCTTTCTTT.

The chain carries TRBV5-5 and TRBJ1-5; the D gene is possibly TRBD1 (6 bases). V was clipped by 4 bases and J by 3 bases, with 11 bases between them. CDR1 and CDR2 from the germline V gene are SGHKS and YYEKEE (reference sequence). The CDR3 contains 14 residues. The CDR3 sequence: CASSLQGNNQPQHF. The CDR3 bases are TGTGCCAGCAGCCTACAGGGTAACAATCAGCCCCAGCATTTT.

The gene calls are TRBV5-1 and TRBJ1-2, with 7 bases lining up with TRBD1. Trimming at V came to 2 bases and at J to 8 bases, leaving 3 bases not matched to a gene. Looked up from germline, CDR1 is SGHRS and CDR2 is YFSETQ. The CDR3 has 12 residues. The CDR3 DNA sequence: TGCGCCAGCAGCTTTACAGGGGAAGGCTACACCTTC. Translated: CASSFTGEGYTF.

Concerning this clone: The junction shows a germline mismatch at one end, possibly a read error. The CDR3 sequence is CATSTRQGKNTEASF. DNA of the CDR3: TGTGCCACCTCGACTAGACAGGGGAAGAACACTGAAGCTTCCTTT. The J gene is TRBJ1-1, the V gene TRBV6-5; 8 positions agree with TRBD1. This CDR3 region has 15 residues. Germline V gene sequence: CDR1 MNHEY, CDR2 SVGAGI.

The DNA of the CDR3 is TGTGCCAGCAAGGACAGGGGGCTGGGCACCGGGGAGCTGTTTTTT. Translated: CASKDRGLGTGELFF. The chain couples TRBV6-1 to TRBJ2-2; 11 bases agree with TRBD1. V lost 7 bases and J lost 4; bases outside the gene matches: 5. The CDR3 sequence is 15 residues long. The germline gives CDR1 MNHNS, CDR2 SASEGT.

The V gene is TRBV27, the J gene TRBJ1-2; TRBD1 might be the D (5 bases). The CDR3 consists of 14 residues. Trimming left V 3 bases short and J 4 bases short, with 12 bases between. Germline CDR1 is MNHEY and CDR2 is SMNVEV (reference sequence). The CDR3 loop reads CASSLAQGGYGYTF. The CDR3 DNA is TGTGCCAGCAGTTTGGCCCAGGGAGGCTATGGCTACACCTTC.

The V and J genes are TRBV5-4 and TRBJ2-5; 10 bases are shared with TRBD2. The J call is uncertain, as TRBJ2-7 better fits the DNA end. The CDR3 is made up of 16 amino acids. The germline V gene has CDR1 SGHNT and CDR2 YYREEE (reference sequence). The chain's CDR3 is CASRSGSGGPLYEQYF. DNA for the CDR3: TGTGCCAGCAGATCTGGTAGCGGGGGGCCACTCTACGAGCAGTACTTC.

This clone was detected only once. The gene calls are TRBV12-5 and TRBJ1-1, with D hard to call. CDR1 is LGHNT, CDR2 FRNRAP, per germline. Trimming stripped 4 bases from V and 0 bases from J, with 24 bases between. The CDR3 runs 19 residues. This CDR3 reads CASGSTPAVVEAMNTEAFF. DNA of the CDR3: TGTGCTAGTGGTTCCACGCCCGCCGTTGTAGAGGCGATGAACACTGAAGCTTTCTTT.

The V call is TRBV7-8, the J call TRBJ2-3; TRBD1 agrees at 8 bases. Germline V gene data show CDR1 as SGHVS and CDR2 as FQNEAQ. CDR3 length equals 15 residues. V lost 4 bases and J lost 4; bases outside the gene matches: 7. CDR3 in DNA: TGTGCCAGCAGCTCCCGGGACAGGTCGCCAGATACGCAGTATTTT. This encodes CASSSRDRSPDTQYF.

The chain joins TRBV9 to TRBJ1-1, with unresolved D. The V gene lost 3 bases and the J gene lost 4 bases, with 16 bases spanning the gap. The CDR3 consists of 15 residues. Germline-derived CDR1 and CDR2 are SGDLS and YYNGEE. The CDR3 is CASSASRHEVTEAFF. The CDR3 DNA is TGTGCCAGCAGCGCTAGTCGGCACGAGGTCACTGAAGCTTTCTTT.

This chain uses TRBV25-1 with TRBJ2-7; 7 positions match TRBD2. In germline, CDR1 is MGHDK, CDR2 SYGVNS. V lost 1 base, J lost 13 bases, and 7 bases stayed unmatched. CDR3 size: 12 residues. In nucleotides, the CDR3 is TGTGCCAGCAGTGAATCGGGGCGGGAGCTATACTTC. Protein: CASSESGRELYF.

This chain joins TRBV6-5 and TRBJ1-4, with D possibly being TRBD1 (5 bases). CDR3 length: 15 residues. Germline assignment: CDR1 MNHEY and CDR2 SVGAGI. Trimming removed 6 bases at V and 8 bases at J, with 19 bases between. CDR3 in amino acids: CASSPGLGRKEKLFF. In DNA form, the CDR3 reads TGTGCCAGCAGCCCTGGCTTGGGGCGAAAAGAAAAACTGTTTTTT.

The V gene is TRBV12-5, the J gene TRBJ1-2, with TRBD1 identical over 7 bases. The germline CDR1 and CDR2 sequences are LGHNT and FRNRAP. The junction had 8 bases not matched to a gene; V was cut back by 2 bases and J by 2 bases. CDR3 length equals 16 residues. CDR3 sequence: CASGLIGTVDNYGYTF. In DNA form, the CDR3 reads TGTGCTAGTGGTTTGATCGGGACAGTCGACAACTATGGCTACACCTTC.

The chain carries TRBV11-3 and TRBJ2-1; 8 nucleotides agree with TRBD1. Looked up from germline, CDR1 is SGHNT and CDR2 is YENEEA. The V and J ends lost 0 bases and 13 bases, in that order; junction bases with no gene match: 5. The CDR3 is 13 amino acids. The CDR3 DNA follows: TGTGCCAGCAGCTTAGAACAGGGGGAAGATCAGTTCTTC. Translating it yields CASSLEQGEDQFF.

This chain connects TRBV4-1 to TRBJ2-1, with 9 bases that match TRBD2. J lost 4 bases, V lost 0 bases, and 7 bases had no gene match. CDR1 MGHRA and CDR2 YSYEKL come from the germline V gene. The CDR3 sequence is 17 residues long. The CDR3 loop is CASSQEGSGGLYNEQFF. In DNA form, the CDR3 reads TGCGCCAGCAGCCAAGAAGGTAGCGGGGGCCTATACAATGAGCAGTTCTTC.